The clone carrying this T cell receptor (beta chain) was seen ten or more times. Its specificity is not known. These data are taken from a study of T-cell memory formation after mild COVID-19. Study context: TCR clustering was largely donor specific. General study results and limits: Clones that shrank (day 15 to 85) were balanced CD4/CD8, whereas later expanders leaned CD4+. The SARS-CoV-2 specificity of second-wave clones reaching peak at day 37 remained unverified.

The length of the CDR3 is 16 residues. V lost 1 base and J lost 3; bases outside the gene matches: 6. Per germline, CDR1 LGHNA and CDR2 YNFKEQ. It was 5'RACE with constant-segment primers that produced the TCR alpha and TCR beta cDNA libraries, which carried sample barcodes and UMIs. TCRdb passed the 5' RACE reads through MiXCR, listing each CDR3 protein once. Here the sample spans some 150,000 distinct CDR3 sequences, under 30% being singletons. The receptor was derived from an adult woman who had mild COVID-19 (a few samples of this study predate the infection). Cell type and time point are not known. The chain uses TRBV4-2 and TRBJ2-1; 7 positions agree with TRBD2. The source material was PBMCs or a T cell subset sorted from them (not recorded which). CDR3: CASSQGGGSDYNEQFF. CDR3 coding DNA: TGTGCCAGCAGCCAAGGCGGCGGGAGCGACTACAATGAGCAGTTCTTC.